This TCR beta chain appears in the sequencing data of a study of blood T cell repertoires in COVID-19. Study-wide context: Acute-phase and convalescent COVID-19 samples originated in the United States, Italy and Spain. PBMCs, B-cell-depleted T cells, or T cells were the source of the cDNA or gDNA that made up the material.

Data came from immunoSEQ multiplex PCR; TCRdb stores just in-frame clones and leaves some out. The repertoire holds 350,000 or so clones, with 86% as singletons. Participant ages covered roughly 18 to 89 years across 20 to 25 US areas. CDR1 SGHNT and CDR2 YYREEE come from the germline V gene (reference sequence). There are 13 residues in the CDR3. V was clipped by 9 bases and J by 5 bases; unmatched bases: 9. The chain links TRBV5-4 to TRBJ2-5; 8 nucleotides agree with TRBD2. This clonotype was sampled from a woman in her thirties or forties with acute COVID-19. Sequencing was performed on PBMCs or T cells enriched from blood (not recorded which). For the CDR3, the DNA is TGTGCCACGGGAGGGGGGCCTGGGGAGACCCAGTACTTC. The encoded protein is CATGGGPGETQYF.